The present TCR beta chain was sequenced within a study of blood T cell repertoires in COVID-19. Study information: From T cells, B-cell-depleted T cells, or PBMCs came the material, which was cDNA or gDNA.

Trimming shortened V by 6 bases and J by 0 bases, and 15 bases separated the two germline ends. The CDR3 length is 16 residues. In germline, CDR1 is MNHEY, CDR2 SVGEGT. As processed by the authors: Amplification of reference gene primers was used by the study to estimate nucleated cell counts. Clones were read by immunoSEQ multiplex PCR, and TCRdb kept only the in-frame ones, dropping some. D and trimming were read from the DNA, whereas the V and J calls and clone size are those reported in that table. There are 60,000 to 85,000 clones in the sample; about 80% occur only once, and 35% to 50% lies in the top ten.

This clonotype was sampled from a man aged 80 or over with acute or convalescent COVID-19. The V gene is TRBV6-2 or TRBV6-3, the J gene TRBJ1-5, with D perhaps TRBD1 (6 bases). Sequenced: peripheral blood. The CDR3 DNA reads as TGTGCCAGCAGCCAAAGGTGGGGACATAGCAATCAGCCCCAGCATTTT. It encodes CASSQRWGHSNQPQHF.